This TCR beta chain was sequenced in a study of blood T cell repertoires in COVID-19 (dated by TCRdb to between 2020 and 2021). Study-wide context: Samples covering the acute and convalescent phases of COVID-19 were provided by collaborators in the United States, Italy and Spain. A de-identified subject ID, COVID-19 status, age in years and sex were almost always included in the sample metadata. The repertoires were released in a freely available public database meant as a resource for research on the immune response to SARS-CoV-2. Where HLA class I and class II types were available, the types were taken from metadata supplied by the sample provider, not from assay-based typing. The prospective study material was composed of cDNA or gDNA derived from T cells, B-cell-depleted T cells, or PBMCs. The dataset comprised deeply sampled blood TCRbeta repertoires from subjects exposed to, actively infected with, or recovered from COVID-19. Samples came from the ongoing ImmuneRACE study (first 160 participants) plus 1,254 subjects from 6 global collaborators. Overall study outcomes, separate from this receptor: How much clinical and demographic metadata was included differed by source and by participant, and the metadata was provided uncurated.

Participants in the prospective study were enrolled through a virtual design, were aged roughly 18 to 90 years, and lived in some 24 United States geographic areas. To assign participants to cohorts, the prospective study relied on clinical history that participants themselves reported in a screening survey and a study questionnaire. ImmuneRACE Cohort 3 recovered participants were defined by two consecutive negative NP/OP PCR tests, healthcare professional clearance, or symptom resolution. Each participant in the prospective study had whole blood, serum and a nasopharyngeal or oropharyngeal swab collected by mobile phlebotomists. Additional blood draws and questionnaires over a roughly two-month period could optionally be provided by prospective study participants. Before DNA extraction, blood samples from the prospective study were shipped at room temperature or frozen. TCRbeta CDR3 regions were amplified from genomic DNA using the immunoSEQ Assay, a bias-controlled multiplex PCR. The study's own analysis went as follows. Nucleated cell counts per sample were estimated from amplification of reference gene primers within the assay. To quantify the absolute abundance of each unique TCRbeta CDR3 rearrangement, sequence reads were collapsed and filtered. For each sample, productive Simpson clonality was calculated by taking the square root of Simpson's diversity index across productive rearrangements. What TCRdb holds here is the immuneACCESS table cut down to in-frame rearrangements. Part of the clones is not present; checked against another copy, under half of the missing clones reflect an unresolved V gene, and the others are unexplained. V, J and clone size derive from that table, while D and trimming were established from the DNA sequence. This sample comprises approximately 310,000 clones, 70% to 90% of them detected only once. The ten biggest clones cover around 2.1% of the sample.

As regards this clone: Its antigen remains undetermined. One base away there is no much larger clone; base qualities are not given.

There are 18 amino acids in the CDR3, from cysteine to phenylalanine inclusive. Solely the CDR3 DNA is kept, with 54 bases framed from the first base. Recombination joined TRBV21-1 with TRBJ2-1; TRBD1, the table's D call, lacks a check against the DNA. TRBV21-1 corresponds to a pseudogene. Sequenced: PBMCs or T cells enriched from blood (not recorded which). This TCR came from a man aged 25 to 40 who had recovered from COVID-19. The DNA reads TGTGCCAGCAGCAAAGCGGGGACATCTGACCCTGGTGACAATGAGCAGTTCTTC. Translated, it gives CASSKAGTSDPGDNEQFF.